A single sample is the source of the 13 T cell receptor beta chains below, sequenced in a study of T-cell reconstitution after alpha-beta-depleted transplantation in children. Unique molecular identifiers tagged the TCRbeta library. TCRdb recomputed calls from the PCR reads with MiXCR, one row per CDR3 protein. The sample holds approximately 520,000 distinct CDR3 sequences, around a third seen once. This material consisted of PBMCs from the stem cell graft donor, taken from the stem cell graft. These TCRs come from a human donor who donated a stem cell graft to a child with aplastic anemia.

The CDR3 is CASSLLSASGSYNEQFF. The CDR3 DNA follows: TGTGCCAGCAGCTTATTAAGCGCTAGCGGGAGCTACAATGAGCAGTTCTTC. The chain carries TRBV7-8 and TRBJ2-1; TRBD2 matches 10 bases. Germline V gives CDR1 SGHVS, CDR2 FQNEAQ. J gave up 3 bases and V 2 bases, and 7 bases lay outside the gene matches. The CDR3 spans 17 residues.

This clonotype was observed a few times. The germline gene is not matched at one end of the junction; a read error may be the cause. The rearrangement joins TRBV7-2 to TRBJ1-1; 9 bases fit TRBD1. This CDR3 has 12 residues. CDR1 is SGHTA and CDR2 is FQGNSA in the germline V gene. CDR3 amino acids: CASSSIRTGVIF. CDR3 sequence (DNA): TGTGCCAGCAGCTCGATTCGGACAGGGGTAATCTTT.

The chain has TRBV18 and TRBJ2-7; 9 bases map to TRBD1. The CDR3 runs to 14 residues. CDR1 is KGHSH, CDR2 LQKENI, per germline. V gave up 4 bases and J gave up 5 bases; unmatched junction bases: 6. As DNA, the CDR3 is TGTGCCAGCTCACGGGACAGGGACATCGACGAGCAGTACTTC. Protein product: CASSRDRDIDEQYF.

CDR3 nucleotides: TGTGCCAGCAGCGTCGGACCGGGGGGGGAGGGTCACACCATATATTTT. Its translation is CASSVGPGGEGHTIYF. This rearrangement joins TRBV7-2 to TRBJ1-3; D may be TRBD1 (5 bases). Germline V gives CDR1 SGHTA, CDR2 FQGNSA. The CDR3 contains 16 residues. The ends were cut back, 5 bases at V and 8 bases at J, with 22 bases in the middle.

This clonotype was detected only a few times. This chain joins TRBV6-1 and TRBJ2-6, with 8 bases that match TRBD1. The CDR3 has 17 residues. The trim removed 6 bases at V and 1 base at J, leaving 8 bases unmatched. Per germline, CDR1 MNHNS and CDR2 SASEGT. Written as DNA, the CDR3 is TGTGCCAGCAGCCGCGGACAGGGAGGATCTGGGGCCAACGTCCTGACTTTC. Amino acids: CASSRGQGGSGANVLTF.

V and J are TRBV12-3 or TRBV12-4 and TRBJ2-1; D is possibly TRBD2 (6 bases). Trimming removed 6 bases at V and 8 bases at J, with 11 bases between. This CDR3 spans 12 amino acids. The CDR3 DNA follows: TGTGCCAGCAGGCCGGGGGAACATGAGCAGTTCTTC. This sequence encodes CASRPGEHEQFF.

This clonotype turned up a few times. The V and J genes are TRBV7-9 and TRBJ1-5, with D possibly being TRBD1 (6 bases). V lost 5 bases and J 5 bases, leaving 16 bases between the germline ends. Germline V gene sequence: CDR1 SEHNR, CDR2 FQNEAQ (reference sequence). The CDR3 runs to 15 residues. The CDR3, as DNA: TGTGCCAGCAGCACGACAGGCCCCTTGGATCAGCCCCAGCATTTT. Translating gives CASSTTGPLDQPQHF.

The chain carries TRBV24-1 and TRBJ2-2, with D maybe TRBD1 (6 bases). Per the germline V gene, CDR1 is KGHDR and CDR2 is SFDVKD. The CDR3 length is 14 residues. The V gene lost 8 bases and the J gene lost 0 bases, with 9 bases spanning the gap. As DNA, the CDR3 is TGTGCCACCACCGGGACACCGAACACCGGGGAGCTGTTTTTT. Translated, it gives CATTGTPNTGELFF.

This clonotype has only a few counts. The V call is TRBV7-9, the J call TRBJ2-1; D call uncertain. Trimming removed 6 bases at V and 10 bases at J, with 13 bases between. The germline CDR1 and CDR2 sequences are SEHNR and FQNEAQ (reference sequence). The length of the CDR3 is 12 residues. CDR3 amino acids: CASSLYGDEQFF. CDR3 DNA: TGTGCCAGCAGTTTATATGGAGACGAGCAGTTCTTC.

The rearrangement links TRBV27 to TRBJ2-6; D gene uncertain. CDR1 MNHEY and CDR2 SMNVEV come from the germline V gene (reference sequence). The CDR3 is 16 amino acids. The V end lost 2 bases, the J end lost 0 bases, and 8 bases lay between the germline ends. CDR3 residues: CASSLLESSGANVLTF. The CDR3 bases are TGTGCCAGCAGTTTACTGGAAAGCTCTGGGGCCAACGTCCTGACTTTC.

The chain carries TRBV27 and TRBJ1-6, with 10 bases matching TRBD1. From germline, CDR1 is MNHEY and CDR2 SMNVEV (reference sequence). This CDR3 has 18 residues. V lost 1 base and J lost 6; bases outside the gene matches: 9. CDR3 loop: CASSLFGARTGGNSPLHF. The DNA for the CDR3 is TGTGCCAGCAGTTTATTCGGCGCGAGGACAGGGGGTAATTCACCCCTCCACTTT.

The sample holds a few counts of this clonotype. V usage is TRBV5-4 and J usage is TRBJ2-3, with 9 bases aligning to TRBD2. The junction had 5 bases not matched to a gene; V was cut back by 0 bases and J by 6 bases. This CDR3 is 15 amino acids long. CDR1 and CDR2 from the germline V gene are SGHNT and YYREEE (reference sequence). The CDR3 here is CASSLGREGFDTQYF. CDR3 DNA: TGTGCCAGCAGCTTGGGGCGGGAGGGGTTCGATACGCAGTATTTT.

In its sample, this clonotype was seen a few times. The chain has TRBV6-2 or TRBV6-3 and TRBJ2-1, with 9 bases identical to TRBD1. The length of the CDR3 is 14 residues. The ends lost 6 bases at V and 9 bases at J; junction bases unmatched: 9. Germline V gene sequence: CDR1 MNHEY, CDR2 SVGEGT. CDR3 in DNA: TGTGCCAGCAGGCCGCACAGGGGGCAGGGTGAGCAGTTCTTC. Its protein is CASRPHRGQGEQFF.